This is a list of T cell receptor beta chains from one sample in a study of control samples from healthy donors and cancer patients. Repertoires were generated with immunoSEQ multiplex PCR, while TCRdb's copy carries only in-frame clones and drops some. Found here are about 100,000 clones, 92% of them singletons; the top ten hold under 2.5%. Sequencing was performed on blood. All receptors come from a woman aged 18-29 years in good health. Both conserved end residues are part of each CDR3.

>17|TRBV10-3|TRBJ2-2
CAISVVGPRLATGELFF
>13|TRBV10-1|TRBJ2-7
CASSRLLGHEQYF
>16|TRBV27|TRBJ2-1
CASSLNSGGWNEEQFF
>12|TRBV7-9|TRBJ2-3
CASSSGQDTQYF
>13|TRBV30|TRBJ2-7
CAWSVSGLGEQYF
>16|TRBV3-1/TRBV3-2|TRBJ2-7
CASSQGGGLSSYEQYF
>16|TRBV13|TRBJ2-7
CASSLILRTGAYEQYF
>14|TRBV6-5|TRBJ2-7
CASGRPGQGREQYF
>18|TRBV6-4|TRBJ2-2
CASRGGLAGGRLHRGAVF
>13|TRBV20-1|TRBJ1-1
CSASGGANTEAFF
>14|TRBV7-2|TRBJ2-3
CASSETPRTDTQYF
>14|TRBV6-2/TRBV6-3|TRBJ2-7
CASSRPDAGYEQYF
>13|TRBV2|TRBJ1-4
CASSQGGYEKLFF
>15|TRBV6-2/TRBV6-3|TRBJ2-6
CASSPSRSGANVLTF
>11|TRBV6-5|TRBJ1-3
CASSRRNTIYF
>15|TRBV9|TRBJ2-1
CASSGYQSSYNEQFF
>13|TRBV29-1|TRBJ2-7
CSVEDPGPYEQYF
>16|TRBV28|TRBJ2-1
CASSLQAGLEGDEQFF
>14|TRBV6-5|TRBJ2-2
CASSYLGIAGELFF
>16|TRBV6-5|TRBJ1-2
CASSYFRGPFLYGYTF
>16|TRBV5-5|TRBJ2-2
CASSFLGLVEPGELFF
>16|TRBV2|TRBJ1-3
CASMGTGTGDGNTIYF
>14|TRBV10-2|TRBJ1-5
CASSTGGGSQPQHF
>16|TRBV16|TRBJ2-1
CASSQSLAGSYNEQFF
>14|TRBV15|TRBJ2-1
CATSWTGSNNEQFF
>18|TRBV3-1/TRBV3-2|TRBJ2-3
CASSQVFNRDRGPDTQYF
>14|TRBV6-5|TRBJ1-2
CASSPRKGGYGYTF
>17|TRBV7-9|TRBJ2-1
CASSPPGLHRGGNEQFF
>12|TRBV29-1|TRBJ2-3
CSGGLIMEGQYF
>13|TRBV3-1/TRBV3-2|TRBJ1-6
CASSQGPQSPLHF
>13|TRBV24-1|TRBJ1-4
CATSDFRDEKLFF
>14|TRBV5-1|TRBJ2-3
CASSLNQGTDTQYF
>11|TRBV20-1|TRBJ2-5
CSAKRQETQYF
>14|TRBV13|TRBJ2-1
CASSSEGVSVEQFF
>15|TRBV5-1|TRBJ2-4
CASSLNPGQVDIQYF